The clone carrying this TCR beta chain was detected once. This CDR3 has 15 residues. With 5 bases clipped from V and 6 bases from J, the junction kept 7 bases outside the gene matches. Germline V gene data show CDR1 as SGHRS and CDR2 as YFSETQ. The sample belongs to a study of blood T cell repertoires in COVID-19. Study context: Sites across the United States, Italy and Spain contributed samples from acute and convalescent COVID-19. PBMCs, B-cell-depleted T cells, or T cells provided the cDNA or gDNA that made up the material.

The protocol was immunoSEQ multiplex PCR, while the TCRdb copy is restricted to in-frame clones and leaves out a portion. The sample lists roughly 280,000 clones, around 89% seen once, with approximately 4% in the top ten. Recruits, aged roughly 18 to 90 years, lived in some 25 US areas. In assigning cohorts, the study relied on participant-reported clinical history. This receptor was identified in a woman in her thirties with acute COVID-19. The J gene is TRBJ2-1, the V gene TRBV5-1; 11 positions match TRBD2. The sequencing input was PBMCs or T cells enriched from blood (not recorded which). In nucleotides, the CDR3 is TGCGCCAGCAGGGGGAAGGGACTAGCGGCCAATGAGCAGTTCTTC. Translated, it gives CASRGKGLAANEQFF.